These 22 T cell receptor beta chains originate from one sample sequenced in a study of OX40 agonist ivuxolimab in advanced cancers. The method was immunoSEQ multiplex PCR; TCRdb's version includes in-frame clones alone and lacks a portion of them. The repertoire holds about 49,000 clones, roughly 79% seen once, with 7.9% in the top ten. The sample consisted of CD4+ or CD8+ T cells sorted from blood, taken in a trial of the OX40 agonist ivuxolimab. Every receptor here comes from an adult with an advanced solid tumor such as melanoma, head and neck, liver or kidney cancer.

The chain couples TRBV5-1 to TRBJ2-3; TRBD1 aligns across 11 bases. Looked up from germline, CDR1 is SGHRS and CDR2 is YFSETQ. After removal of 7 bases from V and 1 base from J, the junction contained 5 bases not matched to a gene. The CDR3 is 15 amino acids. The CDR3 bases are TGCGCCAGCTGTCCGGGACAGGGGGGCACAGATACGCAGTATTTT. This sequence encodes CASCPGQGGTDTQYF.

The chain employs TRBV19 and TRBJ2-3; D remains unclear. The CDR3 extends over 15 amino acids. Per germline, CDR1 LNHDA and CDR2 SQIVND (reference sequence). V was clipped by 1 base and J by 3 bases, with 11 bases between them. The CDR3: CASSIGRITTDTQYF. The DNA of the CDR3 is TGTGCCAGTAGTATAGGCAGGATTACGACAGATACGCAGTATTTT.

The sample holds a few counts of this clone. This chain joins TRBV4-3 and TRBJ2-3, with a tentative D call TRBD2 (6 bases). V was pared by 3 bases and J by 1 base, with 11 bases between. CDR3 length equals 15 residues. Germline CDR1 reads LGHNA; CDR2 reads YSLEER. In DNA form, the CDR3 reads TGCGCCAGCAGCCACCGGGAGAGCGGCACAGATACGCAGTATTTT. Amino acid sequence: CASSHRESGTDTQYF.

The chain joins TRBV19 to TRBJ1-2, with D maybe TRBD1 (5 bases). V lost 3 bases, J lost 3 bases, and 14 bases lay in between. Germline lookup yields CDR1 LNHDA and CDR2 SQIVND (reference sequence). The CDR3 totals 15 residues. CDR3 in DNA: TGTGCCAGTAGTATCGGGACTCTTAATTACTATGGCTACACCTTC. This codes for CASSIGTLNYYGYTF.

The rearrangement uses TRBV27 and TRBJ2-1; 8 bases match TRBD1. The CDR3 covers 14 residues. Per germline, CDR1 MNHEY and CDR2 SMNVEV (reference sequence). Germline trimming cut 7 bases from V and 8 bases from J; bases unmatched to any gene: 10. The CDR3 sequence is CASTGTGQVDEQFF. CDR3 nucleotides: TGTGCCAGCACTGGGACGGGACAGGTGGATGAGCAGTTCTTC.

V is TRBV6-5 and J is TRBJ2-2; the D is unclear. CDR1 and CDR2 (germline): MNHEY, SVGAGI. This CDR3 is 14 amino acids long. Trimming shortened V by 3 bases and J by 6 bases, and 11 bases separated the two germline ends. In nucleotides, the CDR3 is TGTGCCAGCAGTTATCGACATGGGGCCGGGGAGCTGTTTTTT. This translates into CASSYRHGAGELFF.

The chain joins TRBV9 to TRBJ1-3; D is ambiguous. This CDR3 is built from 14 residues. The germline V gene encodes CDR1 SGDLS and CDR2 YYNGEE. V was clipped by 4 bases and J by 1 base, with 9 bases between them. The CDR3: CASSPGGSGNTIYF. CDR3 DNA: TGTGCCAGCAGCCCCGGAGGGTCTGGAAACACCATATATTTT. Together with reference TRBV9 and TRBJ1-3, the CDR3 gives the full variable domain: DSGVTQTPKHLITATGQRVTLRCSPRSGDLSVYWYQQSLDQGLQFLIQYYNGEERAKGNILERFSAQQFPDLHSELNLSSLELGDSALYFCASSPGGSGNTIYFGEGSWLTVV.

The chain recombines TRBV5-1 with TRBJ1-3; TRBD1 matches 7 bases. In germline, CDR1 is SGHRS, CDR2 YFSETQ. This CDR3 has 15 amino acids. V was clipped by 0 bases and J by 1 base; unmatched bases: 1. CDR3 in DNA: TGCGCCAGCAGCTTGGAACAGGGGTCTGGAAACACCATATATTTT. Amino acid sequence: CASSLEQGSGNTIYF.

The chain joins TRBV14 to TRBJ2-5; 8 nucleotides align to TRBD1. Germline lookup yields CDR1 SGHDN and CDR2 FVKESK. Germline trimming cut 0 bases from V and 7 bases from J; bases unmatched to any gene: 7. The CDR3 extends over 15 amino acids. The CDR3 nucleotides are TGTGCCAGCAGCCAAGACAGGGGGCCCGGTTGGACCCAGTACTTC. Protein: CASSQDRGPGWTQYF.

A single count supports this clone. The V and J genes are TRBV11-2 and TRBJ1-2; D possibly corresponds to TRBD1 (5 bases). The CDR3 runs 15 residues. Germline lookup yields CDR1 SGHAT and CDR2 FQNNGV. Deletions cut 1 base from V and 3 bases from J, with 12 bases between. The chain's CDR3 is CASSLAGGADYGYTF. The CDR3 nucleotides are TGTGCCAGCAGCTTAGCGGGAGGGGCTGACTATGGCTACACCTTC.

Judged by abundance, this clone is medium-sized. This rearrangement joins TRBV19 to TRBJ2-7; TRBD2 matches at 16 bases. Germline V gives CDR1 LNHDA, CDR2 SQIVND (reference sequence). The CDR3 spans 16 residues. Trimming took 3 bases from V and 7 from J; bases not matched to a gene: 6. The CDR3 sequence is CASSMGTSGRAEEQYF. The DNA for the CDR3 is TGTGCCAGTAGTATGGGGACTAGCGGGAGGGCCGAGGAGCAGTACTTC.

This clone was observed a handful of times. CDR3 in DNA: TGTGCCAGCTCACCGGTGACAGGTGGATTTTACAATGAGCAGTTCTTC. Encoded protein: CASSPVTGGFYNEQFF. The chain links TRBV18 to TRBJ2-1; possibly TRBD1 for D (6 bases). Germline loops: CDR1 KGHSH, CDR2 LQKENI. V dropped 3 bases and J dropped 4 bases, with 16 bases sitting between them. This CDR3 comprises 16 residues. Full variable domain (remainder filled in from reference TRBV18 and TRBJ2-1): NAGVMQNPRHLVRRRGQEARLRCSPMKGHSHVYWYRQLPEEGLKFMVYLQKENIIDESGMPKERFSAEFPKEGPSILRIQQVVRGDSAAYFCASSPVTGGFYNEQFFGPGTRLTVL.

This clone was counted a single time. The genes are TRBV28 and TRBJ1-2; TRBD1 aligns across 7 bases. The CDR3 totals 15 residues. CDR1 is MDHEN, CDR2 SYDVKM, per germline. Trimming cost V 6 bases and J 6 bases; bases outside gene matches: 13. The CDR3 DNA is TGTGCCAGCAGGCCCCCGGGACAGAGATTTAATGGCTACACCTTC. It translates to CASRPPGQRFNGYTF.

V and J are TRBV5-6 and TRBJ2-2; TRBD1 agrees at 10 bases. Germline CDR1 SGHDT, CDR2 YYEEEE. The CDR3 loop spans 16 amino acids. V dropped 4 bases and J dropped 3; count of bases not matched to a gene: 6. Written as DNA, the CDR3 is TGTGCCAGCAGCCTCAATGGACAGGGGGACACCGGGGAGCTGTTTTTT. As protein: CASSLNGQGDTGELFF.

The chain combines TRBV11-2 with TRBJ2-1; D possibly corresponds to TRBD2 (5 bases). V lost 4 bases and J 1 base, leaving 23 bases between the germline ends. CDR3 length: 19 residues. The germline CDR1 and CDR2 sequences are SGHAT and FQNNGV. The CDR3 DNA sequence: TGTGCCAGCAGCTCAAATATACCCAGCGGTCCGACTTCCTACAATGAGCAGTTCTTC. It encodes CASSSNIPSGPTSYNEQFF. The variable domain in full, with the rest retrieved from reference TRBV11-2 and TRBJ2-1, is EAGVAQSPRYKIIEKRQSVAFWCNPISGHATLYWYQQILGQGPKLLIQFQNNGVVDDSQLPKDRFSAERLKGVDSTLKIQPAKLEDSAVYLCASSSNIPSGPTSYNEQFFGPGTRLTVL.

The J gene is TRBJ2-1, the V gene TRBV15; no firm D call. The CDR3 spans 15 residues. V lost 0 bases, J lost 3 bases, and 9 bases lay in between. Germline values: CDR1 LNHNV, CDR2 YYDKDF (reference sequence). CDR3 sequence (DNA): TGTGCCACCAGCAGAGAGGCGGCGAGCTACAATGAGCAGTTCTTC. As protein: CATSREAASYNEQFF. The entire variable domain, with the rest obtained from reference TRBV15 and TRBJ2-1, is as follows: DAMVIQNPRYQVTQFGKPVTLSCSQTLNHNVMYWYQQKSSQAPKLLFHYYDKDFNNEADTPDNFQSRRPNTSFCFLDIRSPGLGDTAMYLCATSREAASYNEQFFGPGTRLTVL.

This rearrangement joins TRBV5-6 to TRBJ2-4; TRBD1 matches at 7 bases. The CDR3 length is 13 residues. Looked up from germline, CDR1 is SGHDT and CDR2 is YYEEEE. Losses at the gene ends were 4 bases for V and 6 bases for J; bases not matched to a gene: 4. CDR3 sequence reads: CASSHRGGNIQYF. As DNA, the CDR3 is TGTGCCAGCAGCCACAGGGGTGGAAACATTCAGTACTTC.

The chain carries TRBV7-2 and TRBJ2-1; D not resolved. The CDR3 contains 17 residues. V was trimmed by 5 bases and J by 2 bases, leaving 19 bases between them. Per the germline V gene, CDR1 is SGHTA and CDR2 is FQGNSA. In DNA form, the CDR3 reads TGTGCCAGCAGCCCACCCGGCGGCACGGTTACCTACAATGAGCAGTTCTTC. Its translation: CASSPPGGTVTYNEQFF. The whole variable domain, filled in from reference TRBV7-2 and TRBJ2-1, reads GAGVSQSPSNKVTEKGKDVELRCDPISGHTALYWYRQSLGQGLEFLIYFQGNSAPDKSGLPSDRFSAERTGGSVSTLTIQRTQQEDSAVYLCASSPPGGTVTYNEQFFGPGTRLTVL.

The chain joins TRBV6-6 to TRBJ2-5, with TRBD1 identical over 7 bases. The V and J ends lost 2 bases and 4 bases, in that order; junction bases with no gene match: 7. Per the germline V gene, CDR1 is MNHNY and CDR2 is SVGAGI (reference sequence). The CDR3 is 15 residues long. In nucleotides, the CDR3 is TGTGCCAGCAGTTACCTGGGACAGTGGGGAGAGACCCAGTACTTC. Its translation is CASSYLGQWGETQYF.

This clone has only one observation. The gene calls are TRBV6-1 and TRBJ2-5, with 7 bases that match TRBD1. The end of the DNA is better explained by TRBJ2-7, so the J call may be wrong. The CDR3 has 14 amino acids. CDR1 is MNHNS and CDR2 is SASEGT in the germline V gene. Written as DNA, the CDR3 is TGTGCCAGCAGCGCCGGGACAGCCCCCTACGAGCAGTACTTC. This gives the protein CASSAGTAPYEQYF.

The chain links TRBV13 to TRBJ2-2; D remains ambiguous. With 4 bases removed from V and 4 bases from J, the gap between germline ends came to 16 bases. Germline V lookup: CDR1 PRHDT, CDR2 FYEKMQ (reference sequence). The length of the CDR3 is 16 residues. Here the CDR3 DNA reads TGTGCCAGCAGCTCATTGACAAAATCGGCCACCGGGGAGCTGTTTTTT. Residues: CASSSLTKSATGELFF.

The V call is TRBV5-4, the J call TRBJ2-7; tentatively, D is TRBD1 or TRBD2 (6 bases each). This CDR3 contains 16 residues. Trimming removed 4 bases at V and 5 bases at J, with 22 bases between. Germline V gene lookup returns CDR1 SGHNT and CDR2 YYREEE (reference sequence). For the CDR3, the DNA is TGTGCCAGCAGCGGAGCGATACAGGGAGGAGGGAACGAGCAGTACTTC. This codes for CASSGAIQGGGNEQYF.